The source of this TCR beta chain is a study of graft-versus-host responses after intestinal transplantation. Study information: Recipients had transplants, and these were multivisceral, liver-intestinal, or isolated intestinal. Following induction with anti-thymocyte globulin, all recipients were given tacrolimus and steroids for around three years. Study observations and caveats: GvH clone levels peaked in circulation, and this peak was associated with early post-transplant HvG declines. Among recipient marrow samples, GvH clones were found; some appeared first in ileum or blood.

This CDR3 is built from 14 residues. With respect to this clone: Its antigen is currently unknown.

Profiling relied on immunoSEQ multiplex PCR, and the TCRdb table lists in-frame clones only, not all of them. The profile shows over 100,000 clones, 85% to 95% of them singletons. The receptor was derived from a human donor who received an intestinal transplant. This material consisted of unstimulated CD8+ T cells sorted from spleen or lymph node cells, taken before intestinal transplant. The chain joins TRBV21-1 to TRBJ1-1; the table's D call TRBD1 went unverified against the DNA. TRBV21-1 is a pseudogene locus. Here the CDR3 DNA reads TGTGCCAGCAGACGGACAGGAACGAACACTGAAGCTTTCTTT. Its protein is CASRRTGTNTEAFF.